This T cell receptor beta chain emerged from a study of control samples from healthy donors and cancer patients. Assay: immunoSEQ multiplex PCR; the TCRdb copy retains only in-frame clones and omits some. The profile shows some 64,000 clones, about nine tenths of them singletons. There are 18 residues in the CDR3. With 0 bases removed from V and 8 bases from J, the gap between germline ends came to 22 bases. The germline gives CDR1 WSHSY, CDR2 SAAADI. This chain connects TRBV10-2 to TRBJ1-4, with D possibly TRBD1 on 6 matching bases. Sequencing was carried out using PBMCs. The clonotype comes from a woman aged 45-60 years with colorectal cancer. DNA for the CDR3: TGCGCCAGCAGTGAGTCTTACAGGGTTGTTGGGGCTGTGGAAAAACTGTTTTTT. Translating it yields CASSESYRVVGAVEKLFF.